This T cell receptor beta chain was sequenced in a study of blood T cell repertoires in COVID-19. In the study overall: In each case, the material was cDNA or gDNA derived from T cells, B-cell-depleted T cells, or PBMCs.

Recruited during active infection, patients (from Seattle) were subsequently followed longitudinally. Authors' processing steps: Estimation of nucleated cell counts was performed using reference gene primer amplification. Libraries were prepared by immunoSEQ multiplex PCR; TCRdb keeps only in-frame clonotypes and omits some of them. V and J calls and clone size come straight from that table; D and trimming were deduced from the DNA. The sample records approximately 250,000 clones, 70% to 90% being singletons. V was clipped by 5 bases and J by 7 bases, with 18 bases between them. The CDR3 extends over 14 amino acids. Per the germline V gene, CDR1 is SGDLS and CDR2 is YYNGEE.

What was sequenced was peripheral blood. The TCR sequence derives from an older woman with COVID-19, enrolled during active disease. The genes are TRBV9 and TRBJ1-1, with D possibly being TRBD1 (6 bases). The CDR3 loop is CASREAGGPGEAFF. The CDR3 region has the DNA TGTGCCAGCAGGGAGGCGGGGGGGCCTGGTGAAGCTTTCTTT.